A single TCR beta chain is shown here with its context. The sample originates from a study of technical replicates of blood from several donors. V lost 4 bases, J lost 6 bases, and 14 bases lay in between. The CDR3 covers 14 residues. Germline V gene lookup returns CDR1 LNHDA and CDR2 SQIVND (reference sequence). Profiled with immunoSEQ multiplex PCR; TCRdb holds only in-frame clones, not every one. The top ten clones hold approximately 5% of a sample with some 64,000 clones, 70% to 90% of them seen once. Specimen: PBMCs. The V gene is TRBV19, the J gene TRBJ2-3, with D maybe TRBD1 (5 bases). The TCR comes from a human donor in good health. Some clones in this sample may be carry-over from other donors' samples. The CDR3 region is CASSTGFLWDTQYF. The CDR3 nucleotides are TGTGCCAGTAGTACAGGGTTCCTTTGGGATACGCAGTATTTT.